The clone carrying this TCR beta chain appeared a few times. The antigen is undetermined. The primer mix had 60 Vbeta and 13 Jbeta primers. TCRdb keeps only in-frame clones here, not all; method: immunoSEQ multiplex PCR. This table has 200,000 to 300,000 clones, approximately 82% appearing once. The V end was cut by 4 bases, the J end by 1 base, with 22 bases between. Germline values: CDR1 MNHEY, CDR2 SMNVEV (reference sequence). CDR3 length: 18 amino acids. This sample was included in a study of cytomegalovirus exposure and HLA in healthy donors. General observations from the study: Researchers reported from a later analysis that most CMV-associated TCR beta chains appeared HLA-restricted. A later analysis linked a missense DCLRE1C variant to TCR beta V- and J-gene trimming.

This chain links TRBV27 with TRBJ1-1, with a tentative D call TRBD1 (6 bases). The source of this sequence is a woman in her sixties in good health and CMV-seropositive. Material: PBMCs. The CDR3 is CASSSLHLLRDTNTEAFF. As DNA, the CDR3 is TGTGCCAGCAGTTCATTACACCTACTACGGGACACGAACACTGAAGCTTTCTTT.